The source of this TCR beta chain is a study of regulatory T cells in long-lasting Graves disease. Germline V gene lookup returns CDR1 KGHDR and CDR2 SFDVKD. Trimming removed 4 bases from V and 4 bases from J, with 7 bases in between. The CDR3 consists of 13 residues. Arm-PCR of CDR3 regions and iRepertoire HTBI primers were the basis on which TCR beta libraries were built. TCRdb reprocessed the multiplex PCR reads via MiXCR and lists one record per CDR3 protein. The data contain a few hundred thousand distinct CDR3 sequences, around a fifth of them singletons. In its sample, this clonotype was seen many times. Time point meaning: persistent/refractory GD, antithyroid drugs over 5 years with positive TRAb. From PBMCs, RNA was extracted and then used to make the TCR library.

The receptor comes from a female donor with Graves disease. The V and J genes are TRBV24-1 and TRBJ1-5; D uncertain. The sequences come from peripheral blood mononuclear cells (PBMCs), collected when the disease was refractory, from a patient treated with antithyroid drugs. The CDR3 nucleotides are TGTGCCACCAGTGAGGACGGGAATCAGCCCCAGCATTTT. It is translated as CATSEDGNQPQHF.